The 19 T cell receptor beta chains below were found in one sample sequenced in a study of T-cell memory formation after mild COVID-19. A single record per CDR3 protein comes from TCRdb applying MiXCR to the 5' RACE reads. Of 500,000 to 550,000 distinct CDR3 sequences in the sample, over 20% were seen once. Sequenced input: PBMCs or a T cell subset sorted from them (not recorded which). These receptors all stem from an adult woman who had mild COVID-19 (a few samples of this study predate the infection). Cell type and time point are not known.

On this clonotype itself: A junction boundary mismatches the germline segment, possibly from a read error. The chain combines TRBV7-7 with TRBJ2-2, with 8 bases that match TRBD2. Per germline, CDR1 SSHAT and CDR2 FNYEAQ (reference sequence). The CDR3 extends over 17 amino acids. CDR3 in amino acids: CASSLSGSPLGTGELFF. As DNA, the CDR3 is TGTGCTAGCAGCTTAAGCGGGAGCCCCCTAGGGACCGGGGAGCTGTTTTTT.

The rearrangement uses TRBV27 and TRBJ1-5; 7 bases line up with TRBD1. V lost 3 bases to trimming and J lost 3 bases; unmatched junction nucleotides: 5. The CDR3 is 15 residues long. CDR1 and CDR2 (germline): MNHEY, SMNVEV (reference sequence). CDR3 loop: CASSFRDSFNQPQHF. CDR3 coding DNA: TGTGCCAGCAGTTTCCGGGACAGCTTCAATCAGCCCCAGCATTTT.

The J gene is TRBJ2-3, the V gene TRBV11-3; 7 nucleotides match TRBD1. With 4 bases clipped from V and 2 bases from J, the junction kept 6 bases outside the gene matches. Germline V gives CDR1 SGHNT, CDR2 YENEEA. This CDR3 has 15 amino acids. The CDR3 sequence: CASSYGTENTDTQYF. CDR3 nucleotide sequence: TGTGCCAGCAGCTATGGGACAGAGAACACAGATACGCAGTATTTT. The full variable domain, in which reference TRBV11-3 and TRBJ2-3 provide the parts outside the CDR3, is EAGVVQSPRYKIIEKKQPVAFWCNPISGHNTLYWYLQNLGQGPELLIRYENEEAVDDSQLPKDRFSAERLKGVDSTLKIQPAELGDSAVYLCASSYGTENTDTQYFGPGTRLTVL.

This rearrangement joins TRBV7-9 to TRBJ1-1; D perhaps matches TRBD1 (5 bases). Deletions cut 5 bases from V and 4 bases from J, with 17 bases between. The CDR3 runs 15 residues. Germline V CDR1 and CDR2: SEHNR, FQNEAQ (reference sequence). This chain's CDR3 is CASSPVAQGPTEAFF. The CDR3 DNA reads TGTGCCAGCAGCCCAGTCGCGCAGGGACCCACTGAAGCTTTCTTT.

There are a few counts of this clonotype. J is TRBJ2-5 and V is TRBV11-2; perhaps TRBD1 as D (6 bases). Germline values: CDR1 SGHAT, CDR2 FQNNGV. The CDR3 runs to 17 residues. Trimming took off 8 bases at V and 5 bases at J, with 27 bases between the two ends. The CDR3 region is CASELRQAIRRGETQYF. CDR3 bases: TGTGCCAGCGAACTGCGACAGGCTATCCGACGGGGCGAGACCCAGTACTTC.

In its sample, this clonotype was seen many times. The chain combines TRBV5-1 with TRBJ2-3; either TRBD1 or TRBD2 may supply D (5 bases each). CDR3 size: 13 residues. Between the trimmed V and J ends, which lost 0 bases and 8 bases, there was a span of 10 bases. The germline V gene encodes CDR1 SGHRS and CDR2 YFSETQ. The CDR3, as DNA: TGCGCCAGCAGCTTGGCGGGACGTAGTACGCAGTATTTT. Translation gives CASSLAGRSTQYF. Together with reference TRBV5-1 and TRBJ2-3, the CDR3 gives the full variable domain: KAGVTQTPRYLIKTRGQQVTLSCSPISGHRSVSWYQQTPGQGLQFLFEYFSETQRNKGNFPGRFSGRQFSNSRSEMNVSTLELGDSALYLCASSLAGRSTQYFGPGTRLTVL.

The table lists this clonotype with a few counts. The rearrangement links TRBV3-1 to TRBJ2-2; 16 nucleotides align to TRBD2. After removal of 4 bases from V and 6 bases from J, the junction contained 2 bases not matched to a gene. Germline lookup yields CDR1 LGHDT and CDR2 YNNKEL (reference sequence). CDR3 length: 16 amino acids. CDR3 bases: TGTGCCAGCAGCCTCGGGACTAGCGGGAGGGCCGGGGAGCTGTTTTTT. Encoded protein: CASSLGTSGRAGELFF.

This clonotype has just a few counts. Here the CDR3 DNA reads TGCGCCAGCAGCTCCGGAGGTCTAGCGGAGATCACCGGGGAGCTGTTTTTT. It encodes CASSSGGLAEITGELFF. The rearrangement links TRBV5-1 to TRBJ2-2, with TRBD2 matching over 7 bases. Germline CDR1 is SGHRS and CDR2 is YFSETQ. The CDR3 is 17 amino acids. J lost 4 bases, V lost 3 bases, and 12 bases had no gene match.

The rearrangement uses TRBV6-1 and TRBJ1-2; a possible D gene is TRBD1 (6 bases). Germline values: CDR1 MNHNS, CDR2 SASEGT. V was cut by 6 bases and J by 6 bases, with 17 bases left in between. The CDR3 contains 14 residues. CDR3 nucleotide sequence: TGTGCCAGCAGCCCAGGCGGGGGCTTGAATGGCTACACCTTC. Its protein product is CASSPGGGLNGYTF.

This chain connects TRBV7-9 to TRBJ2-5; 13 nucleotides line up with TRBD2. Germline values: CDR1 SEHNR, CDR2 FQNEAQ (reference sequence). This CDR3 is 16 amino acids long. J was trimmed by 4 bases and V by 3 bases; bases with no gene match: 5. CDR3 nucleotide sequence: TGTGCCAGCAGCTTCGGACTAGCGGGAGTGGCAGAGACCCAGTACTTC. Translated: CASSFGLAGVAETQYF.

This clonotype showed up just a few times. The genes are TRBV7-2 and TRBJ2-7, with TRBD1 as a possible D gene (6 bases). The germline V gene has CDR1 SGHTA and CDR2 FQGNSA. The CDR3 loop spans 13 amino acids. V lost 6 bases, J lost 6 bases, and 15 bases lay in between. The CDR3: CASSPRDKGEQYF. The CDR3 DNA is TGTGCCAGCAGTCCCCGGGACAAGGGCGAGCAGTACTTC.

The table lists this clonotype with many counts. The chain joins TRBV20-1 to TRBJ1-5; 10 bases are shared with TRBD1. V shed 8 bases and J 7 bases; nucleotides not matched to a gene: 5. The germline V gene has CDR1 DFQATT and CDR2 SNEGSKA (reference sequence). This CDR3 is built from 12 residues. The CDR3: CSMGTGEQPQHF. The CDR3 DNA is TGCAGTATGGGGACAGGGGAGCAGCCCCAGCATTTT.

The chain joins TRBV7-9 to TRBJ1-1; no reliable D call. Trimming cost V 0 bases and J 5 bases, with 7 bases left between them. Per the germline V gene, CDR1 is SEHNR and CDR2 is FQNEAQ (reference sequence). The CDR3 runs to 13 residues. The CDR3 is CASSLAQETEAFF. The CDR3 nucleotides are TGTGCCAGCAGCTTAGCTCAGGAAACTGAAGCTTTCTTT.

This clonotype was found a few times. This chain links TRBV10-3 with TRBJ1-6; D call uncertain. V lost 10 bases and J lost 7, with 14 bases in between. Germline V lookup: CDR1 ENHRY, CDR2 SYGVKD. CDR3 length: 13 amino acids. The CDR3 region is CATVRVENSPLHF. CDR3 sequence (DNA): TGTGCCACCGTGAGGGTTGAGAATTCACCCCTCCACTTT.

In this sample, this clonotype turned up once. The germline gene is not matched at one end of the junction; a read error may be the cause. This rearrangement joins TRBV3-1 to TRBJ1-1; D call uncertain. Germline values: CDR1 LGHDT, CDR2 YNNKEL (reference sequence). This CDR3 contains 14 residues. CDR3 protein: CASSQVHDGTQAFF. In DNA, the CDR3 is TGTGCCAGCAGCCAAGTGCACGACGGCACTCAAGCTTTCTTT.

The chain employs TRBV18 and TRBJ2-5; the match to TRBD1 covers 8 bases. Germline values: CDR1 KGHSH, CDR2 LQKENI. The CDR3 is 18 residues long. Trimming took 6 bases from V and 4 from J; bases not matched to a gene: 19. The CDR3: CASSHGQGTRFLVETQYF. The CDR3 DNA reads as TGTGCCAGCTCCCACGGACAGGGCACCCGCTTTCTAGTAGAGACCCAGTACTTC.

The chain has TRBV29-1 and TRBJ1-1; D is undetermined. Germline CDR1 and CDR2: SQVTM and ANQGSEA. Trimming pared 7 bases from V and 1 base from J, leaving 13 bases between. The CDR3 runs to 13 residues. The CDR3 nucleotides read TGCAGCGGCGGGTTGATGGGGAACACTGAAGCTTTCTTT. Translating gives CSGGLMGNTEAFF. The whole variable domain, filled in from reference TRBV29-1 and TRBJ1-1, reads SAVISQKPSRDICQRGTSLTIQCQVDSQVTMMFWYRQQPGQSLTLIATANQGSEATYESGFVIDKFPISRPNLTFSTLTVSNMSPEDSSIYLCSGGLMGNTEAFFGQGTRLTVV.

This clonotype was detected only a few times. V and J are TRBV27 and TRBJ1-1; possibly TRBD1 for D (5 bases). The germline V gene encodes CDR1 MNHEY and CDR2 SMNVEV (reference sequence). The ends were cut back, 7 bases at V and 4 bases at J, with 16 bases in the middle. The CDR3 covers 14 residues. The CDR3 DNA reads as TGTGCCAGCAATTATGGAGGGGCGGGCACTGAAGCTTTCTTT. Protein sequence: CASNYGGAGTEAFF.

The chain couples TRBV7-9 to TRBJ1-1; TRBD1 matches at 7 bases. This CDR3 has 15 residues. The trim removed 4 bases at V and 1 base at J, leaving 6 bases unmatched. Germline V lookup: CDR1 SEHNR, CDR2 FQNEAQ (reference sequence). The CDR3 coding sequence is TGTGCCAGCAGCTCAGACAGGGTCGGGAACACTGAAGCTTTCTTT. Residues: CASSSDRVGNTEAFF.